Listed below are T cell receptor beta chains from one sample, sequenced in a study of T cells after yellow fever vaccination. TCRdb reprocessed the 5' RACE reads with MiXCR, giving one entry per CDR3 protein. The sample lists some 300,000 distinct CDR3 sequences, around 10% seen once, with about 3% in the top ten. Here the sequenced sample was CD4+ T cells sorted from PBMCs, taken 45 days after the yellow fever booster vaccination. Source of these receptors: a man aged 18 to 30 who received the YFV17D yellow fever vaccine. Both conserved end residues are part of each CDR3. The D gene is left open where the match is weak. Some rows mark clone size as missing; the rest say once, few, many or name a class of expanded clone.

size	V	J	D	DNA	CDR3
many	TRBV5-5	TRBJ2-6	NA	TGTGCCAGCAGCTTGGATATCGGGACTGGGGCCAACGTCCTGACTTTC	CASSLDIGTGANVLTF
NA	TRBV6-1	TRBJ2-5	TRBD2	TGTGCCAGCAGGAGGGGTAGCGGGGTGACACAAGAGACCCAGTACTTC	CASRRGSGVTQETQYF
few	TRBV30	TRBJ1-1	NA	TGTGCCTGGAGTGTGGGGAGTGAAGCTTTCTTT	CAWSVGSEAFF
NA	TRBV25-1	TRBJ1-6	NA	TGTGCCAGCAGTGAAGCTGCATCGGGTGCGCCCCTCCACTTT	CASSEAASGAPLHF
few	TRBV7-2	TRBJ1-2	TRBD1	TGTGCCAGCAGCCAGGGACAGCCAGGGGGCTACACCTTC	CASSQGQPGGYTF
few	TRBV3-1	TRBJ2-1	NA	TGTGCCAGCAGCCAAGGGGCGGAGAACTACAATGAGCAGTTCTTC	CASSQGAENYNEQFF
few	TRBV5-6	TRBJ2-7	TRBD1	TGTGCCAGCAGCTTTACGGACAGGGCGGGCTACGAGCAGTACTTC	CASSFTDRAGYEQYF
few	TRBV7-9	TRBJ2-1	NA	TGTGCCAGCAGCTTAGCGTCAGTGCGGGGTGAGCAGTTCTTC	CASSLASVRGEQFF
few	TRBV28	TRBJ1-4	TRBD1	TGTGCCAGCAGTTTGCCGCCCGGTGGACAGGGGCCAACAACTAATGAAAAACTGTTTTTT	CASSLPPGGQGPTTNEKLFF
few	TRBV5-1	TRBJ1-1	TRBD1	TGCGCCAGCAGCTTCCAGGGGGGGTGGACTGAAGCTTTCTTT	CASSFQGGWTEAFF
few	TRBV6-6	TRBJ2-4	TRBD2	TGTGCCAGCAGTCCCGGGAGGCCCGCGAACATTCAGTACTTC	CASSPGRPANIQYF
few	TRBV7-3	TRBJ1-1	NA	TGTGCCAGCAGCCCACGGGGGACACCGAACACTGAAGCTTTCTTT	CASSPRGTPNTEAFF
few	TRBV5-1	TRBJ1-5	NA	TGCGCCAGCAGCTTGCGGGGGGCGAAGCCCCAGCATTTT	CASSLRGAKPQHF
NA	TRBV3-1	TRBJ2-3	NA	TGTGCCAGCAGCGCAAGGGACCGCGGTACGCAGTATTTT	CASSARDRGTQYF
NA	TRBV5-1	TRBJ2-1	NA	TGCGCCAGCAGCCGCCGTGCGCCCAGCCCCCCATACAATGAGCAGTTCTTC	CASSRRAPSPPYNEQFF
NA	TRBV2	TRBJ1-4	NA	TGTGCCAGCAGTGGGACAACAGCAACTAATGAAAAACTGTTTTTT	CASSGTTATNEKLFF
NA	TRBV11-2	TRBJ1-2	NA	TGTGCCAGCAGCTTACAATACAGGGTTCACTATGGCTACACCTTC	CASSLQYRVHYGYTF
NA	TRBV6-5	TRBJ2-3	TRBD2	TGTGCCAGCAGTTACCTGGCTAGCGGGGGGCGAGCAGATACGCAGTATTTT	CASSYLASGGRADTQYF
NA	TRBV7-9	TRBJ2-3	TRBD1	TGTGCCAGCAGCATATTGGGACAGGGGAAGACAGATACGCAGTATTTT	CASSILGQGKTDTQYF
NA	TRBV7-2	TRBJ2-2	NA	TGTGCCAGCAGCCCCGGAATGGGGATCACCGGGGAGCTGTTTTTT	CASSPGMGITGELFF
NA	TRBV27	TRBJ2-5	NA	TGTGCCAGCAGTTTATCGCGCCCCGGGGGAGCCCAAGAGACCCAGTACTTC	CASSLSRPGGAQETQYF
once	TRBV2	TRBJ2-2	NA	TGTGCCAGCACAGGACCGAACACCGGGGAGCTGTTTTTT	CASTGPNTGELFF
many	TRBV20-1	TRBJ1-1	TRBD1	TGCAGTGCTAGAGATGCAGGACAGGGGCACTATGCTGAAGCTTTCTTT	CSARDAGQGHYAEAFF
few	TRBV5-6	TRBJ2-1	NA	TGTGCCAGCAGCTTGGTGGGCGCGGGTGAGCAGTTCTTC	CASSLVGAGEQFF
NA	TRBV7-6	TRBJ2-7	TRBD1	TGTGCCAGCAGCTTGTCAGGGGGTGGAGGCTACGAGCAGTACTTC	CASSLSGGGGYEQYF